Listed below are T cell receptor beta chains from one sample, sequenced in a study of shared clonotypes between healthy human individuals. Repertoires were generated with immunoSEQ multiplex PCR, while TCRdb's copy carries only in-frame clones and drops some. Among a few hundred thousand clones, more than 95% were seen once, and the ten largest hold about 0.057%. The material sequenced was naive CD4+ T cells sorted from blood. The receptors derive from a woman under 40 in good health. The CDR3 runs from the conserved cysteine through the conserved F or W. A D gene is named only where the DNA matches it firmly. Clone size appears in some rows only: once, few, many, or a class for an expanded clone.

>TRBJ2-1|TRBD2|TRBV28|.
CASSSTSGRAAEQFF
TGTGCCAGCAGTTCGACTAGCGGGAGGGCCGCTGAGCAGTTCTTC
>TRBJ2-1|TRBD2|TRBV11-3|.
CASSLARLGLAGVAEQFF
TGTGCCAGCAGCTTAGCCCGCCTCGGACTAGCGGGAGTGGCGGAGCAGTTCTTC
>TRBJ2-7|TRBD2|TRBV5-8|.
CASSLGRLAGAYEQYF
TGTGCCAGCAGTCTGGGCCGACTAGCGGGAGCCTACGAGCAGTACTTC
>TRBJ2-7|.|TRBV5-1|.
CASSLVGSSYEQYF
TGCGCCAGCAGCTTGGTTGGAAGCTCCTACGAGCAGTACTTC
>TRBJ2-7|TRBD1|TRBV5-6|.
CASRRTGGSYEQYF
TGTGCCAGCAGACGGACAGGGGGTTCCTACGAGCAGTACTTC
>TRBJ2-1|TRBD2|TRBV27|.
CASSPRGLAVYNEQFF
TGTGCCAGCAGTCCCCGGGGACTAGCGGTCTACAATGAGCAGTTCTTC
>TRBJ2-7|TRBD2|TRBV19|.
CASSRTSGAYEQYF
TGTGCCAGTAGTAGGACTAGCGGAGCCTACGAGCAGTACTTC
>TRBJ2-1|TRBD1|TRBV5-1|.
CASSWVDRGRTNEQFF
TGCGCCAGCAGCTGGGTGGACAGGGGCCGTACCAATGAGCAGTTCTTC
>TRBJ2-1|.|TRBV7-8|.
CASSLRAESYNEQFF
TGTGCCAGCAGCTTACGGGCGGAGTCCTACAATGAGCAGTTCTTC
>TRBJ1-1|.|TRBV28|.
CASSMTQEGEAFF
TGTGCCAGCAGTATGACTCAGGAGGGTGAAGCTTTCTTT
>TRBJ1-5|.|TRBV27|.
CASNNLGLGQPQHF
TGTGCCAGCAACAACCTGGGTCTTGGGCAGCCCCAGCATTTT
>TRBJ2-1|.|TRBV27|.
CASSFGRNEQFF
TGTGCCAGCAGTTTTGGTCGCAATGAGCAGTTCTTC
>TRBJ2-2|.|TRBV29-1|few
CSSHGGSGELFF
TGCAGCTCCCACGGTGGTTCCGGGGAGCTGTTTTTT
>TRBJ2-4|.|TRBV6-5|.
CASSYFQGANIQYF
TGTGCCAGCAGTTACTTCCAGGGAGCAAACATTCAGTACTTC
>TRBJ1-3|.|TRBV28|.
CASTYKRTAGNTIYF
TGTGCCAGCACCTACAAAAGGACTGCTGGAAACACCATATATTTT
>TRBJ2-7|.|TRBV6-6|.
CASRPPYEQYF
TGTGCCAGCAGGCCGCCTTACGAGCAGTACTTC
>TRBJ2-1|TRBD1|TRBV5-1|once
CASSSIISGTGAFNEQFF
TGCGCCAGCAGCTCCATAATATCCGGGACAGGGGCCTTCAATGAGCAGTTCTTC
>TRBJ2-7|.|TRBV18|.
CASSPRFLARDTSYEQYF
TGTGCCAGCTCACCAAGGTTTCTAGCCCGGGACACTTCCTACGAGCAGTACTTC
>TRBJ2-7|TRBD1|TRBV9|.
CASSVEAGGSSYEQYF
TGTGCCAGCAGCGTAGAGGCAGGGGGTAGCTCCTACGAGCAGTACTTC
>TRBJ2-5|.|TRBV5-1|.
CASSLSRDQETQYF
TGCGCCAGCAGCTTAAGCCGGGATCAAGAGACCCAGTACTTC
>TRBJ2-3|TRBD2|TRBV5-1|.
CASSFSGPAADTQYF
TGCGCCAGCAGCTTTAGCGGGCCGGCGGCAGATACGCAGTATTTT
>TRBJ1-1|.|TRBV7-3|.
CASSLTPGGGLTEAFF
TGTGCCAGCAGCCTCACCCCGGGAGGGGGTTTGACTGAAGCTTTCTTT
>TRBJ1-1|.|TRBV28|.
CASSLSWTKMEAFF
TGTGCCAGCAGTTTATCGTGGACAAAGATGGAAGCTTTCTTT
>TRBJ2-3|.|TRBV27|.
CASSFRGVDTDTQYF
TGTGCCAGCAGTTTTCGGGGAGTGGACACAGATACGCAGTATTTT
>TRBJ2-5|TRBD1|TRBV11-2|.
CASGRDRVQETQYF
TGTGCCAGCGGCAGGGACAGGGTCCAAGAGACCCAGTACTTC
>TRBJ1-2|.|TRBV9|.
CASSPWGREGYGYTF
TGTGCCAGCAGCCCGTGGGGTAGGGAGGGATATGGCTACACCTTC
>TRBJ1-2|TRBD1|TRBV28|.
CASSFRDRLLYGYTF
TGTGCCAGCAGTTTTAGGGACAGGTTACTTTATGGCTACACCTTC
>TRBJ1-1|TRBD1|TRBV7-9|.
CASSLQGANEAFF
TGTGCCAGCAGCTTACAGGGGGCGAACGAAGCTTTCTTT
>TRBJ1-2|TRBD1|TRBV5-4|.
CASSLIVPGGGYTF
TGTGCCAGCAGCTTGATAGTGCCAGGGGGCGGCTACACCTTC